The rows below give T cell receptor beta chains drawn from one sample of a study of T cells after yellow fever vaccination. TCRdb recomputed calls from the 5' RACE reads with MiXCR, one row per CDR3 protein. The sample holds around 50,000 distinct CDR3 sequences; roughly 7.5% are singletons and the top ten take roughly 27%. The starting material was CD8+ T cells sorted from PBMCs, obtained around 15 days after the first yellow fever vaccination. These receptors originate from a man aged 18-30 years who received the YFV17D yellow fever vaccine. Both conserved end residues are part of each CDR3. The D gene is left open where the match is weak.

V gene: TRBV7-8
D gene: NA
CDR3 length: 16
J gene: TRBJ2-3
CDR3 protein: CASSLLGAAHSDTQYF

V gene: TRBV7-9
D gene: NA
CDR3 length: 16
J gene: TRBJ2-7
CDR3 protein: CASSLGTTGAGDEQYF

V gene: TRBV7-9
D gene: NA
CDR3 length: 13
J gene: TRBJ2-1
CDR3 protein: CASSFTGNNEQFF

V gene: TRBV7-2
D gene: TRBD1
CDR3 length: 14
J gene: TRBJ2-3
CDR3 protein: CASSSWTGGDTQYF

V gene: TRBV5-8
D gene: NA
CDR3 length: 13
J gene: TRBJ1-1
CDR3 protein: CASSLVTGAGAFF

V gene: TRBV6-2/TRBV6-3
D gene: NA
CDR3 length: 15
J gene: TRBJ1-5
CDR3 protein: CASSYLGTSNQPQHF

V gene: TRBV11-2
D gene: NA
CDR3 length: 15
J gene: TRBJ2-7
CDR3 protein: CASSFRQGAGYEQYF

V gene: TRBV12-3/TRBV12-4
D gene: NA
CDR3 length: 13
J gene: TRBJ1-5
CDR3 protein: CASKGGGNQPQHF

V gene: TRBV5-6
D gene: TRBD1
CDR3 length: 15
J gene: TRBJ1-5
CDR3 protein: CASSLGGTGRQPQHF

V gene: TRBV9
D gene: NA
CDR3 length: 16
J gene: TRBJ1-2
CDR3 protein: CASSRGGRAFAYGYTF

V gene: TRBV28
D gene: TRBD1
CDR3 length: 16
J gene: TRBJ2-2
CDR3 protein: CASSPPGQGNTGELFF

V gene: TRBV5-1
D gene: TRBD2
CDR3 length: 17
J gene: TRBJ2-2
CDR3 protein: CASAQGLAILNTGELFF

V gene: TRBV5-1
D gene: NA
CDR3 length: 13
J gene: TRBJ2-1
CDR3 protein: CASSNGPGDEQFF

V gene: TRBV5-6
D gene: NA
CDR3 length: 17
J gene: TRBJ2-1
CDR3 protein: CASSWLKGGSSYNEQFF

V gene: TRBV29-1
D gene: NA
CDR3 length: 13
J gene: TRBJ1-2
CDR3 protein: CSVIAPTGYGYTF

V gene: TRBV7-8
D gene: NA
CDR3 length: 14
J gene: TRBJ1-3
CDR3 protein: CASSSLSSGNTIYF

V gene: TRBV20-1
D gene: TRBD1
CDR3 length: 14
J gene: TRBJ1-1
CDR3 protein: CSATTGSTWAEAFF

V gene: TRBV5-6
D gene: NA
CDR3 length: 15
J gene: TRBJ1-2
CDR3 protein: CASSLSGGGSEGYTF

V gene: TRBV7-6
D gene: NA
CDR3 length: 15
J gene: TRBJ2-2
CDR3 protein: CASSTLQGKTGELFF

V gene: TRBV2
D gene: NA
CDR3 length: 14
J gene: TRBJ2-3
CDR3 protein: CASSEKSYTDTQYF

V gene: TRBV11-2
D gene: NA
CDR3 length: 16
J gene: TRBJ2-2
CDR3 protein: CASSRPGQTNTGELFF

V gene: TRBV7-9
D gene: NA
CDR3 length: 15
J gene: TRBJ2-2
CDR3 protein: CASSLYVGDTGELFF

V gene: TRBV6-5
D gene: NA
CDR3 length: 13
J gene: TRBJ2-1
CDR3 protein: CASSYSMGDEQFF

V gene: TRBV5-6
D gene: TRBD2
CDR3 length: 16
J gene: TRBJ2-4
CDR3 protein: CASSDTSGGAVNIQYF

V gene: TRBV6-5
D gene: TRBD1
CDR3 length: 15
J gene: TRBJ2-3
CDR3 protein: CASSYTGTGADTQYF

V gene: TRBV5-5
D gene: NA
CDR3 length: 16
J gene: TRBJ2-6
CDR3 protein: CASSLLPDSGANVLTF

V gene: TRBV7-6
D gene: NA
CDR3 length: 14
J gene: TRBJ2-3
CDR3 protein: CASSFFGGLDTQYF

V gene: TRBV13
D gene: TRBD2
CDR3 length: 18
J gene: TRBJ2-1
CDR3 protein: CASSLEGAYAGGPREQFF

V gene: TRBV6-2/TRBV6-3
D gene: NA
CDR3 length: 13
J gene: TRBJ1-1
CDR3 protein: CASSYLLNTEAFF

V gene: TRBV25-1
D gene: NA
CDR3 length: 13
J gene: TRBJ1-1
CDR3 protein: CASSEYVNTEAFF

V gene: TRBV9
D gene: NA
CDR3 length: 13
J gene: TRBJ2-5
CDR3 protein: CASSPGAQETQYF